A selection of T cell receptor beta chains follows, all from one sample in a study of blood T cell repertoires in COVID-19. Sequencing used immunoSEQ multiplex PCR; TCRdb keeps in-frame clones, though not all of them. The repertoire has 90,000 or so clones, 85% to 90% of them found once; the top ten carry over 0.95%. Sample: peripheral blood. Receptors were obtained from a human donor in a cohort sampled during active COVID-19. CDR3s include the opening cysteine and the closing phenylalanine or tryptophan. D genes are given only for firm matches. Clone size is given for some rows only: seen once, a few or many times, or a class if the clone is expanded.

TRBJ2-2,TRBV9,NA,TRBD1,CASSGRDSNTGELFF,TGTGCCAGCAGCGGCCGGGACAGCAACACCGGGGAGCTGTTTTTT
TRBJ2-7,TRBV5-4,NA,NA,CASSLAPGGSYEQYF,TGTGCCAGCAGCTTGGCCCCCGGGGGCTCCTACGAGCAGTACTTC
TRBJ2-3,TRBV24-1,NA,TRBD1,CATSGLPGQGHDTQYF,TGTGCCACCAGTGGTCTACCGGGACAGGGGCACGATACGCAGTATTTT
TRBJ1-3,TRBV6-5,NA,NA,CASSYNEYSGNTIYF,TGTGCCAGCAGTTATAATGAGTACTCTGGAAACACCATATATTTT
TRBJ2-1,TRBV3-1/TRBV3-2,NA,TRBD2,CASSQDVGKAGVDNEQFF,TGTGCCAGCAGCCAAGACGTCGGAAAAGCGGGAGTGGACAATGAGCAGTTCTTC
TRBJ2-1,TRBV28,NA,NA,CASSLGLPTNEQFF,TGTGCCAGCAGTTTAGGGCTACCCACCAATGAGCAGTTCTTC
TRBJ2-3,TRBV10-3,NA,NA,CAISDQQEDTQYF,TGTGCCATCAGTGATCAACAGGAGGATACGCAGTATTTT
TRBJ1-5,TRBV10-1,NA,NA,CASSDRPDQPQHF,TGCGCCAGCAGTGACAGGCCCGATCAGCCCCAGCATTTT
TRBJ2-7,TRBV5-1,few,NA,CASSLGQELLEQYF,TGCGCCAGCAGCTTGGGACAGGAGTTACTCGAGCAGTACTTC
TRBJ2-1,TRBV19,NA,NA,CASSSPDRMTYNEQFF,TGTGCCAGTAGTTCCCCAGACAGGATGACCTACAATGAGCAGTTCTTC
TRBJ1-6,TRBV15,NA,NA,CATSRDEQGRPDSPLHF,TGTGCCACCAGCAGAGATGAGCAGGGGCGCCCTGATTCACCCCTCCACTTT
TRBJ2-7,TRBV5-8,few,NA,CASSSPDRLLSGSAYEQYF,TGTGCCAGCAGCTCCCCGGACAGGCTGCTAAGCGGGAGCGCTTACGAGCAGTACTTC
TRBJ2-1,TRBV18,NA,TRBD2,CASSPVAGGMLGSYNEQFF,TGTGCCAGCTCACCAGTAGCGGGAGGGATGTTAGGGTCCTACAATGAGCAGTTCTTC
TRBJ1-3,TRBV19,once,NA,CASIPRTDGNTIYF,TGTGCCAGTATCCCGCGGACAGACGGAAACACCATATATTTT
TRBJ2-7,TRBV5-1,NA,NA,CASSLVVLPYEQYF,TGCGCCAGCAGCTTGGTAGTCCTTCCCTACGAGCAGTACTTC
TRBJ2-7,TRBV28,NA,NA,CASQGGSETGFDEQYF,TGTGCCAGCCAGGGGGGATCGGAGACAGGGTTCGACGAGCAGTACTTC
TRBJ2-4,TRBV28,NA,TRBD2,CASSRGDMAKNIQYF,TGTGCCAGCAGCCGGGGGGATATGGCCAAAAACATTCAGTACTTC
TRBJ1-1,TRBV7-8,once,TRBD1,CASSQYRGNTEAFF,TGTGCCAGCAGCCAGTACAGGGGGAACACTGAAGCTTTCTTT
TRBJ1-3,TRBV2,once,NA,CASSEARFGGQGSGNTIYF,TGTGCCAGCAGTGAAGCGCGTTTTGGTGGTCAGGGATCCGGAAACACCATATATTTT
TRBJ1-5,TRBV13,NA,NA,CASSLGQNSNQPQHF,TGTGCCAGCAGCTTAGGGCAGAATAGCAATCAGCCCCAGCATTTT
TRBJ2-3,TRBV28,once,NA,CASNSGNGAITDTQYF,TGTGCCAGCAATTCAGGGAATGGGGCGATCACAGATACGCAGTATTTT
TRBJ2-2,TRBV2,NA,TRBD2,CASKGSGANTGELFF,TGTGCCAGCAAAGGTAGCGGGGCGAACACCGGGGAGCTGTTTTTT
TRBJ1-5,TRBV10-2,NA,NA,CASSDRGRGNQPQHF,TGCGCCAGCAGTGACCGAGGGAGGGGGAATCAGCCCCAGCATTTT
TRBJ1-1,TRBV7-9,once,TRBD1,CASSAGTARLAFF,TGTGCCAGCAGCGCCGGGACAGCCCGCTTGGCTTTCTTT
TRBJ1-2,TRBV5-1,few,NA,CASSPGRRGRDYGYTF,TGCGCCAGCAGCCCTGGTAGGCGGGGGCGGGACTATGGCTACACCTTC
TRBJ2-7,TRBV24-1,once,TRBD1,CATSGGTGFNEQYF,TGTGCCACCAGTGGAGGGACAGGTTTCAACGAGCAGTACTTC
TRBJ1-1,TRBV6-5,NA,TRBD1,CASSATGDTEAFF,TGTGCCAGCAGCGCGACAGGGGACACTGAAGCTTTCTTT
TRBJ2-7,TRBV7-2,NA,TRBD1,CASSLGGQGNIGEQYF,TGTGCCAGCAGCTTAGGGGGACAGGGTAATATCGGCGAGCAGTACTTC
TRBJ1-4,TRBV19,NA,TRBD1,CASSELGQGNEKLFF,TGTGCCAGTAGCGAACTGGGACAGGGGAATGAAAAACTGTTTTTT
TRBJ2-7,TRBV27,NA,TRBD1,CASRKDRGYEQYF,TGTGCCAGCAGAAAAGACAGGGGGTACGAGCAGTACTTC
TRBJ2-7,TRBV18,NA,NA,CASSSLFYEQYF,TGTGCCAGCTCATCACTATTCTACGAGCAGTACTTC
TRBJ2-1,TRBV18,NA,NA,CASSPSGTHEQFF,TGTGCCAGCTCACCAAGCGGTACCCATGAGCAGTTCTTC
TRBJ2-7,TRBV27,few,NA,CASSPYQGVAPEQYF,TGTGCCAGCAGTCCATATCAAGGGGTGGCCCCCGAGCAGTACTTC
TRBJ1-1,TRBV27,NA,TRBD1,CASSFDRDTEAFF,TGTGCCAGCAGTTTTGACAGGGACACTGAAGCTTTCTTT
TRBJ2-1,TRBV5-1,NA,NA,CASSFRLGWHEQFF,TGCGCCAGCAGCTTCCGACTAGGATGGCATGAGCAGTTCTTC
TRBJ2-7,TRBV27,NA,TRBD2,CASSSRGTSGSFGQQYF,TGTGCCAGCAGTTCCCGCGGGACTAGCGGGAGCTTTGGCCAGCAGTACTTC
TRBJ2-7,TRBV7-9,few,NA,CASSFSQRQTLREQYF,TGTGCCAGCAGCTTTTCCCAAAGACAGACTCTGAGGGAGCAGTACTTC
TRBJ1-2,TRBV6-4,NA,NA,CASSPGTGRGYGYTF,TGTGCCAGCAGTCCAGGAACAGGCCGTGGCTATGGCTACACCTTC
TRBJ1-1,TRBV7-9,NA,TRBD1,CASSLQGGLMNTEAFF,TGTGCCAGCAGCTTACAAGGGGGCCTCATGAACACTGAAGCTTTCTTT
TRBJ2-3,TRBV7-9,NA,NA,CASSLDRSSTDTQYF,TGTGCCAGCAGCCTTGACAGGTCTAGCACAGATACGCAGTATTTT
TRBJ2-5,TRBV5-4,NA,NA,CASSRGTLGETQYF,TGTGCCAGCAGCCGCGGGACCTTGGGAGAGACCCAGTACTTC
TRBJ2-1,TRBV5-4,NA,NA,CASSFRGSSYNEQFF,TGTGCCAGCAGCTTTCGAGGTAGCTCCTACAATGAGCAGTTCTTC
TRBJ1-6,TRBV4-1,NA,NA,CASSQDIQFGPNSPLHF,TGCGCCAGCAGCCAAGATATACAGTTTGGGCCAAATTCACCCCTCCACTTT
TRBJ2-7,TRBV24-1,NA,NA,CAAPQVGYEQYF,TGTGCCGCTCCCCAGGTTGGCTACGAGCAGTACTTC
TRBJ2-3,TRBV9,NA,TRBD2,CASSAPGLAGPLGTDTQYF,TGTGCCAGCAGCGCCCCGGGACTAGCGGGGCCTCTGGGCACAGATACGCAGTATTTT
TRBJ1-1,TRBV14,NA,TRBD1,CASSQRRGQGVNTEAFF,TGTGCCAGCAGCCAAAGAAGGGGACAGGGAGTGAACACTGAAGCTTTCTTT
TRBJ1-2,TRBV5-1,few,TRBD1,CASSIWTGTSKNYGYTF,TGCGCCAGCAGCATTTGGACAGGGACCTCCAAAAACTATGGCTACACCTTC
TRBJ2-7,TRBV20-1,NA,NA,CSVSGRSYEQYF,TGCAGTGTTAGTGGGAGAAGTTACGAGCAGTACTTC
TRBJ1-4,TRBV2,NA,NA,CASRLRDFNEKLFF,TGTGCCAGCAGGCTCAGGGATTTTAATGAAAAACTGTTTTTT
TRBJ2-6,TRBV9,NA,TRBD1,CASSSWDRGAGANVLTF,TGTGCCAGCAGCTCCTGGGACAGGGGGGCTGGGGCCAACGTCCTGACTTTC
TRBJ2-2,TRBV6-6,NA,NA,CASSYYGTGELFF,TGTGCCAGCAGTTACTACGGCACCGGGGAGCTGTTTTTT
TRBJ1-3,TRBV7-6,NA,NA,CASSLGGPSGNTIYF,TGTGCCAGCAGCTTAGGGGGGCCCTCTGGAAACACCATATATTTT
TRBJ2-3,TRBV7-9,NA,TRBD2,CASSLVGLAEGASTDTQYF,TGTGCCAGCAGCTTAGTCGGACTAGCGGAAGGTGCTAGCACAGATACGCAGTATTTT
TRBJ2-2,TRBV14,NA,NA,CASSRAGNTGELFF,TGCGCCAGCAGCCGAGCGGGGAACACCGGGGAGCTGTTTTTT
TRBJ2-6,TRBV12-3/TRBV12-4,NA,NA,CASSQSGANVLTF,TGTGCCAGCAGCCAATCTGGGGCCAACGTCCTGACTTTC
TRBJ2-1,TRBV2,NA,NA,CASYPGDHSYNEQFF,TGTGCCAGCTACCCAGGGGACCACTCCTACAATGAGCAGTTCTTC
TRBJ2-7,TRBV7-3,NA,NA,CASSFQQGTEQYF,TGTGCCAGCAGCTTCCAACAGGGTACCGAGCAGTACTTC
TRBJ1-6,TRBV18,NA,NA,CASSPENSPLHF,TGTGCCAGCTCACCGGAGAATTCACCCCTCCACTTT
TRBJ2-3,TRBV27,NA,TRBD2,CASGGEFTGTDTQYF,TGTGCCAGTGGGGGGGAATTCACAGGCACAGATACGCAGTATTTT